A selection of T cell receptor beta chains follows, all from one sample in a study of T cells in Graves' hyperthyroidism and ophthalmopathy. TCRdb independently ran MiXCR on the multiplex PCR reads; one entry per CDR3 protein. In the table there are about 500,000 distinct CDR3 sequences, 46% of which are singletons. Sequenced material: peripheral blood or thyroid tissue (not recorded which). Receptors originate from an adult woman with Graves' disease, either hyperthyroidism or ophthalmopathy (not recorded which). Both conserved end residues are part of each CDR3.

V gene | CDR3 protein
TRBV2 | CASKIRTSGADTQYF
TRBV4-3 | CASSQELRGAEAFF
TRBV20-1 | CSARGGGGTQPQHF
TRBV29-1 | CSVEGRVNGYTF
TRBV5-8 | CASSRTATNEKLFF
TRBV29-1 | CSVTGMGKLFF
TRBV11-3 | CASSFGHTNTEAFF
TRBV19 | CASSALGTGDGGYTF
TRBV7-9 | CASSFPARTGELFF
TRBV12-3/TRBV12-4 | CASSPAHVLTF
TRBV2 | CASSQAAATYSPLHF
TRBV2 | CAPFGGNYGYTF
TRBV7-9 | CASSIRSGYEQYF
TRBV12-3/TRBV12-4 | CASSPGVPGRQLHF
TRBV2 | CASSGTGGVTFF
TRBV29-1 | CSVEPGGTVYEQYF
TRBV7-9 | CASSSIRSTEAFF
TRBV28 | CASSLPGRSPLHF
TRBV2 | CASTLSPGGGYTF
TRBV5-1 | CASGASSYEQYF
TRBV29-1 | CSVETLGSYEQYF
TRBV6-1 | CASSEDKRSPLHF
TRBV24-1 | CATEVATNEKLFF
TRBV29-1 | CSARPDLNTEAFF
TRBV2 | CASSGSGGLRAEAFF
TRBV7-2 | CASSRTATGFQETQYF
TRBV20-1 | CSALGYSNQPQHF
TRBV2 | CASSGERNTEAFF
TRBV29-1 | CSVARGTGNEQYF
TRBV7-6 | CASSATDTGELFF
TRBV7-7 | CASSPPRGRGRETQYF
TRBV7-9 | CASSRGQDHQPQHF
TRBV20-1 | CSAVSGDGTDTQYF
TRBV9 | CASQKGNTEAFF
TRBV19 | CASSIVVTDTQYF
TRBV5-5 | CASSFSGVAGGPSYNEQFF
TRBV6-5 | CASRTSHGLAETQYF
TRBV5-1 | CASRGTSGTQETQYF
TRBV20-1 | CSARPSLETQYF
TRBV15 | CATSKDRVEYEQYF
TRBV5-1 | CASSHSGTSAYEQYF
TRBV20-1 | CSAPSTGGEGQPQHF
TRBV5-6 | CASSLVGDEYGYTF
TRBV10-3 | CAISERRGGGTEAFF
TRBV29-1 | CSVGTGRGQPQHF
TRBV19 | CASSGYSPEAFF
TRBV7-2 | CASSPGDSLYEQYF
TRBV7-9 | CASSPGQGPRQYF
TRBV25-1 | CASSEAGTVATNEKLFF